This T cell receptor (beta chain) derives from a study of T cells in Graves' hyperthyroidism and ophthalmopathy. The definition of stable Graves' hyperthyroidism was no ophthalmopathy progression within 18 months. Study observations and caveats: Ophthalmopathy was distinguished from stable hyperthyroidism by 13 V-J signatures.

From RNA transcripts, TCR beta CDR3 regions were amplified. First-round RT-PCR targeting the TCR CDR3 was performed with the HTBI primer set. TCRdb re-called the multiplex PCR reads through MiXCR, storing one row per CDR3 protein. The sample has some 720,000 distinct CDR3 sequences, roughly 17% seen once. This clonotype showed up many times. Its antigen is undetermined. Germline CDR1 GTSNPN, CDR2 SVGIG (reference sequence). CDR3 length equals 13 residues. With V trimmed by 0 bases and J by 7 bases, 3 bases remained unmatched. The chain carries TRBV30 and TRBJ2-7, with TRBD2 identical over 10 bases. The source is a man between 18 and 29 years old with Graves' hyperthyroidism. Material for sequencing was blood. In DNA, the CDR3 is TGTGCCTGGAGTGTGCAGCGGGAGGGTGAGCAGTACTTC. This codes for CAWSVQREGEQYF.